This T cell receptor beta chain was documented in a study of T cells after posttransplantation cyclophosphamide (TCRdb year 2016). Broadly, across the study: The study tracked T cell repertoire reconstitution by TRB sequencing after myeloablative bone marrow transplantation using posttransplantation cyclophosphamide as GVHD prophylaxis. Blood from all 35 or so PTCy patients with 1-year posttransplant specimens was subjected to TRB sequencing. Antigen receptor sequencing covered samples from 35 PTCy-treated patients and 16 of their related bone marrow donors. In 3 patients, TRB sequencing was also performed on up to roughly 3 more blood samples taken 2 to 5.2 years after transplant, and in 4 patients, pretransplant blood was also TRB-sequenced. Public TRB sequences were queried against a database of over 3,000 sequences associated with responses to pathogens, tumor antigens, self-antigens and alloantigens. TRA and TRB clonality were tightly correlated in 9 or 10 samples, so subsequent TCR analyses focused on TRB only. Overall study outcomes, separate from this receptor: Across roughly 49 patients, TRB clonality was highly associated with recipient CMV seropositivity and CMV reactivation, and PTCy diversity was similar to diversity in CNI/methotrexate controls. The TRB repertoires of T cells infiltrating skin or the GI tract showed only limited overlap with the TRB repertoires found in blood. Donor-recipient similarity was low at 1-2 months but rose over the first year, and later blood repertoires were often dominated by donor CD8+ memory clones.

This clone occurred many times. What this receptor recognizes is not known. There are no base qualities to consult, and no much larger clone falls within one base. The germline V and J ends show losses of 3 bases and 2 bases respectively, and no gene match explains 8 bases of the junction. As encoded in the germline V gene, CDR1 is SQVTM while CDR2 is ANQGSEA. The CDR3 measures 15 amino acids from cysteine to phenylalanine. The CDR3 DNA has 45 bases and is translated from base 1. TRB sequencing was run on genomic DNA with either the immunoSEQ assay at survey resolution or the hsTCRB kit. The paper's processing steps were these. The immunoSEQ software handled the initial read processing, while the LymphoSeq R package was used for the repertoire analyses. Clonality was calculated as 1 minus normalized Shannon entropy, and the Gini coefficient was also calculated for each TRB dataset. To infer phenotypes in unsorted samples, TRB sequences from sorted subsets of the recipient or donor were mapped onto the unsorted samples of the same recipient. TCRdb limited this immuneACCESS table to in-frame rearrangements with V and J called. A share of clones is missing; checked studies link under half to unresolved V genes, and the rest is unexplained. Clone size and V and J calls were adopted from that table, with D and trimming inferred from the DNA. The sample features tens of thousands of clones, and none is a singleton. The ten largest clones add up to roughly 2.1% of the sample.

Peripheral blood samples were provided by related bone marrow donors on the day of marrow donation. Peripheral blood and bone marrow mononuclear cells were isolated by Ficoll-Hypaque density centrifugation and were cryopreserved. The material sequenced was PBMCs. In this chain, TRBV29-1 is recombined with TRBJ2-3; the junction holds 7 bases that match TRBD2. This clonotype originated in a man aged 40-55 years in good health, CMV-negative, and a related stem cell transplant donor. For the CDR3, the sequence is CSVDLFGGTTDTQYF. The nucleotide sequence reads as follows: TGCAGCGTTGATCTGTTCGGGGGGACCACAGATACGCAGTATTTT.